The entry below gives a single TCR beta chain sequence along with its context. Its antigen is currently unknown. TCRdb keeps only in-frame clones here, not all; method: immunoSEQ multiplex PCR. The sample records hundreds of thousands of clones, roughly 96% being singletons. These data originate in a study of shared clonotypes between healthy human individuals. Points from the study as a whole: Tissue TCR repertoires likely differ from these blood-only repertoires. The naive CD4 repertoires of several donors were compared, and around 5.1% of clonotypes were shared.

Terminally differentiated effector memory CD45RA+ cells were excluded by CCR7 positive selection of CD45RO-negative cells. CDR3 length equals 14 residues. CDR1 is MNHNY, CDR2 SVGAGI, per germline (reference sequence). V was shortened by 6 bases and J by 3 bases, with 13 bases between the two germline ends. J is TRBJ2-3 and V is TRBV6-6, with D maybe TRBD2 (6 bases). Input material: naive CD8+ T cells sorted from blood. The sequence derives from a man aged 30 to 39 in good health. In DNA, the CDR3 is TGTGCCAGCAGCTTAACGGGAGAAACAGATACGCAGTATTTT. Its translation is CASSLTGETDTQYF.